A selection of T cell receptor beta chains follows, all from one sample in a study of human T cells and chemical hapten exposure. TCRdb fed the RACE reads into MiXCR, producing one record per CDR3 protein. The sample lists 190,000 or so distinct CDR3 sequences; 24% were seen once. The material was whole blood, obtained in connection with sensitization to the hapten diphenylcyclopropenone (DPC). Source of these receptors: a woman in her thirties or forties with alopecia areata. Some clones in this sample may be carry-over from other donors' samples. The CDR3 runs from the conserved cysteine through the conserved F or W. D genes are given only for firm matches. Clone size is not always given. Where it is, it says once, few, many or a class for expanded clones.

few,.,TRBJ1-5,TRBV7-9,CASSVGGQPQHF,TGTGCCAGCAGCGTCGGAGGACAGCCCCAGCATTTT
.,.,TRBJ1-4,TRBV9,CASSVGGMGTNEKLFF,TGTGCCAGCAGCGTAGGGGGGATGGGAACTAATGAAAAACTGTTTTTT
few,TRBD2,TRBJ2-1,TRBV5-1,CASSLPEAGGGNEQFF,TGCGCCAGCAGCCTACCAGAAGCGGGAGGGGGGAATGAGCAGTTCTTC
.,.,TRBJ2-7,TRBV7-8,CASSLSRVSSLEQYF,TGTGCCAGCAGCTTAAGCCGGGTATCTTCTTTGGAGCAGTACTTC
.,.,TRBJ1-4,TRBV29-1,CSVGEGGVTNEKLFF,TGCAGCGTTGGCGAAGGCGGGGTTACTAATGAAAAACTGTTTTTT
.,.,TRBJ2-7,TRBV29-1,CSVLSGASYEQYF,TGCAGCGTTTTGTCAGGGGCGTCCTACGAGCAGTACTTC
.,.,TRBJ2-3,TRBV6-5,CASSPTGLTLLTDTQYF,TGTGCCAGCAGTCCCACCGGACTCACGCTTCTCACAGATACGCAGTATTTT
.,.,TRBJ2-5,TRBV6-5,CASSYSEKRETQYF,TGTGCCAGCAGTTACTCGGAGAAGCGAGAGACCCAGTACTTC
.,TRBD1,TRBJ1-1,TRBV27,CASSTRQGAPTEAFF,TGTGCCAGCAGTACCCGACAGGGGGCGCCGACTGAAGCTTTCTTT
.,.,TRBJ1-4,TRBV29-1,CSVDSGLEKLFF,TGCAGCGTTGATTCCGGGCTTGAAAAACTGTTTTTT
few,.,TRBJ2-7,TRBV27,CASREGSYEQYF,TGTGCCAGCAGGGAGGGGTCTTACGAGCAGTACTTC